Given below is one T cell receptor beta chain in context. Its cognate antigen has yet to be identified. Base-call qualities are not available, and no considerably larger clone is one nucleotide away. The immunoSEQ Assay, a bias-controlled multiplex PCR, was used to amplify TCRbeta CDR3 regions from genomic DNA. Per the original workflow: The number of nucleated cells in each sample was estimated from the amplification of reference gene primers within the assay. To quantify the absolute abundance of each unique TCRbeta CDR3 rearrangement, sequence reads were collapsed and filtered. For each sample, productive Simpson clonality was calculated as the square root of Simpson's diversity index across productive rearrangements. What TCRdb holds here is the immuneACCESS table cut down to in-frame rearrangements. Part of the clones is not present; checked against another copy, under half of the missing clones reflect an unresolved V gene, and the others are unexplained. The V and J calls and the clone size are those of that table, but D and trimming were determined from the DNA. The sample table lists some 270,000 clones, 89% of them with a count of one. 1.5% to 2% of the sample is held by the ten biggest clonotypes.

The sample is drawn from a study of blood T cell repertoires in COVID-19 (dated by TCRdb to about 2020). For the wider study: The collaborator samples originated in the United States, Italy and Spain and spanned the acute and convalescent phases of COVID-19. The prospective study material was composed of cDNA or gDNA derived from T cells, B-cell-depleted T cells, or PBMCs. Subjects who had been exposed to COVID-19, were actively infected with it, or had recovered from it provided the deeply sampled blood TCRbeta repertoires that made up the dataset. The repertoires were made available in a free public database intended to serve as a resource for research on the immune response to SARS-CoV-2. Samples were obtained from the ongoing ImmuneRACE study (first 160 participants) and from 1,254 subjects provided by 6 global collaborators. Nearly every sample came with metadata listing a de-identified subject ID, COVID-19 status, age in years and sex. Where HLA class I and class II types were available, the types were taken from metadata supplied by the sample provider, not from assay-based typing.

Participants in the prospective study were aged 18 to 89 years, lived in some 24 United States geographic areas, and enrolled through a virtual design. In the prospective study, participants were assigned to cohorts based on the clinical history participants reported in a screening survey and a study questionnaire. ImmuneRACE Cohort 3 recovered participants were defined by two consecutive negative NP/OP PCR tests, healthcare professional clearance, or symptom resolution. In the prospective study, whole blood, serum and a nasopharyngeal or oropharyngeal swab were collected from each participant by mobile phlebotomists. Prospective study participants could optionally give additional blood draws and questionnaires over an approximately 2-month period. Blood samples from the prospective study were shipped frozen or at room temperature prior to DNA extraction. General findings and caveats noted by the study authors: Clinical and demographic metadata were provided uncurated, with the amount varying by source and participant.

Sample: PBMCs or T cells enriched from blood (not recorded which). The receptor comes from a middle-aged woman who had recovered from COVID-19.

The nucleotide sequence is given as TGTGCCAGCAGCTTTGGACTAGCACCCGAGCAGTACTTC. It encodes CASSFGLAPEQYF. The V and J genes are TRBV5-4 and TRBJ2-7, and 8 junction bases match TRBD2. CDR1 and CDR2 were assigned from the germline V gene (reference sequence) as SGHNT and YYREEE. The CDR3 numbers 13 residues from cysteine through phenylalanine. Only the CDR3 DNA stays, 39 bases, in frame from base 1. Trimming takes 2 bases off V and 6 bases off J; junction bases not matched to a gene: 4.